This T cell receptor beta chain was captured in a study of shared clonotypes between healthy human individuals. Study-wide findings and caveats: Generation probability values for non-shared clonotypes were lower than those for clonotypes shared by all four donors. Sorted-subset sequencing was shown by rarefaction to be incomplete despite large depth.

An assay was performed, and its level was deep. Original processing notes: Filtering differed for immunoSEQ, which gave only junction sequences without quality scores. Sequenced by immunoSEQ multiplex PCR; TCRdb stores in-frame clones only, minus some. V, J and clone size reflect that table, while D and trimming were determined from the DNA. The data hold approximately 980,000 clones, with about 80% observed a single time. On this clone itself: Its antigen is not known. The identical CDR3 is also encoded by other nucleotide sequences in the sample.

This CDR3 spans 13 amino acids. V was clipped by 0 bases and J by 3 bases, with 7 bases between them. The germline V gene has CDR1 GTSNPN and CDR2 SVGIG (reference sequence). The specimen was memory CD4+ T cells sorted from blood. Subset noted: CD45RA-negative fraction. This sequence was found in a man aged 18 to 30 in good health. The chain recombines TRBV30 with TRBJ2-3; possibly TRBD1 for D (5 bases). The CDR3 loop reads CAWSVKGTDTQYF. CDR3 nucleotide sequence: TGTGCCTGGAGTGTTAAGGGGACAGATACGCAGTATTTT.